This entry describes one T cell receptor (beta chain). Antigen specificity is unknown. The Th1 cells were the flow-through after CD25, CD56 and CD294 bead selections. The entry originates in a study of relationships among human T cell subsets. Whole-study findings and limits: No significant subset differences appeared in V, D, J use, CDR3 length or N-additions.

The T cell receptor alpha and beta CDR3 regions were amplified from mRNA by semiquantitative ARM-PCR. Exponential amplification used communal superprimers after tagged nested gene-specific primers in ARM-PCR. TCRdb analysed the multiplex PCR reads with MiXCR anew, one entry per CDR3 protein. The repertoire holds more than 10,000 distinct CDR3 sequences, with around 70% as singletons. The CDR3 length is 13 residues. Germline CDR1 and CDR2: SGHDN and FVKESK. V was clipped by 0 bases and J by 7 bases, with 8 bases between them. The sequenced sample consisted of CD4+ Th1 cells sorted from blood. The chain joins TRBV14 to TRBJ2-3; D not certain. The sequence was obtained from a middle-aged man in good health. CDR3 in amino acids: CASSQDLVNTQYF. The CDR3 DNA follows: TGTGCCAGCAGCCAAGATTTAGTAAATACGCAGTATTTT.